The present T cell receptor (beta chain) was sequenced within a study of cytomegalovirus exposure and HLA in healthy donors. The CDR3 length is 13 residues. Germline V CDR1 and CDR2: SEHNR, FQNEAQ (reference sequence). V was cut by 5 bases and J by 5 bases, with 13 bases left in between. The PCR employed 60 Vbeta primers together with 13 Jbeta primers. Some clones are missing from TCRdb's copy, which holds only in-frame ones; the method was immunoSEQ multiplex PCR. The table records some 160,000 clones, roughly a tenth of them present only once. This clone was observed a few times. Sequencing was done on a sample of PBMCs. The receptor comes from a male donor in good health and CMV-seronegative. The chain combines TRBV7-9 with TRBJ2-7; D is unresolved. Here the CDR3 reads CASSPRGSDEQYF. The CDR3 DNA reads TGTGCCAGCAGCCCCCGCGGATCCGACGAGCAGTACTTC.